This entry is about one TCR beta chain. Its antigen is still unknown. These data come from a study of T cells after yellow fever vaccination. Study in general: For low cell numbers, libraries were made with SMART-Seq v4 Ultra Low Input.

This CDR3 spans 13 amino acids. CDR1 is DFQATT, CDR2 SNEGSKA, per germline (reference sequence). The V gene lost 4 bases and the J gene lost 6 bases, with 13 bases spanning the gap. Overall study findings and caveats: The secondary response showed a weaker magnitude and a faster peak, day 5 versus 15. The CD4 compartment and the CD8 compartment contained a small share of clonotypes in common.

TCRdb re-called the 5' RACE reads through MiXCR, storing one row per CDR3 protein. The sample lists 500,000 to 650,000 distinct CDR3 sequences, 17% seen once, with roughly a sixth in the top ten. Sample: PBMCs, taken 5 days after the first yellow fever vaccination. This chain connects TRBV20-1 to TRBJ2-1; tentatively, D is TRBD2 (6 bases). The clonotype comes from a man younger than 35 who received the YFV17D yellow fever vaccine. CDR3: CSAILAGTNEQFF. DNA of the CDR3: TGCAGTGCTATTCTGGCGGGGACCAATGAGCAGTTCTTC.